Listed below are T cell receptor beta chains from one sample, sequenced in a study of response to subunit inactivated influenza vaccine. MiXCR, run by TCRdb on the RT-PCR reads, gives a single entry per CDR3 protein. The sample comprises under 200,000 distinct CDR3 sequences, more than 10% of which are singletons, and 25% to 30% rests with the top ten. These data also formed part of another study, on T cells expressing NK-cell markers.

This sample comprised CD8+ T cells sorted from PBMCs, obtained approximately 12 days after vaccination. These receptors were taken from a middle-aged man who received an inactivated influenza vaccine. Both conserved end residues are part of each CDR3. The order of the fields is D gene, J gene, clone size, V gene, CDR3 protein, CDR3 DNA. A D gene is named only where the DNA matches it firmly. Part of the rows lack a size; the others show once, few, many or a class for expanded clones.

d_call: .; j_call: TRBJ2-3; clone_size: few; v_call: TRBV7-9; cdr3_aa: CASTTGWRGDTQYF; cdr3_nt: TGTGCCAGCACGACAGGTTGGCGGGGCGATACGCAGTATTTT
d_call: TRBD1; j_call: TRBJ2-2; clone_size: many; v_call: TRBV5-1; cdr3_aa: CASSQGTAVRDTGELFF; cdr3_nt: TGCGCCAGCAGCCAAGGGACAGCGGTGAGGGACACCGGGGAGCTGTTTTTT
d_call: TRBD1; j_call: TRBJ2-1; clone_size: few; v_call: TRBV25-1; cdr3_aa: CASRGQGWSYNEQFF; cdr3_nt: TGTGCCAGCAGGGGACAGGGGTGGTCCTACAATGAGCAGTTCTTC
d_call: .; j_call: TRBJ2-2; clone_size: many; v_call: TRBV5-6; cdr3_aa: CASSLEAGRPGELFF; cdr3_nt: TGTGCCAGCAGCTTGGAGGCAGGACGTCCCGGGGAGCTGTTTTTT
d_call: .; j_call: TRBJ2-3; clone_size: few; v_call: TRBV3-1; cdr3_aa: CASSQSPGSSTDTQYF; cdr3_nt: TGTGCCAGCAGCCAATCCCCCGGATCTAGCACAGATACGCAGTATTTT
d_call: .; j_call: TRBJ1-1; clone_size: .; v_call: TRBV5-6; cdr3_aa: CASSRDPGVGTEAFF; cdr3_nt: TGTGCCAGCAGCCGGGATCCCGGGGTCGGCACTGAAGCTTTCTTT
d_call: TRBD1; j_call: TRBJ1-1; clone_size: .; v_call: TRBV10-3; cdr3_aa: CAISEPPRDRGLNTEAFF; cdr3_nt: TGTGCCATCAGTGAGCCACCTAGGGACAGGGGATTGAACACTGAAGCTTTCTTT
d_call: .; j_call: TRBJ2-5; clone_size: .; v_call: TRBV12-3/TRBV12-4; cdr3_aa: CASSNRLRGVETQYF; cdr3_nt: TGTGCCAGCAGCAACCGTCTCAGGGGAGTGGAGACCCAGTACTTC
d_call: .; j_call: TRBJ2-3; clone_size: many; v_call: TRBV15; cdr3_aa: CATSKGGDTQYF; cdr3_nt: TGTGCCACCAGCAAGGGAGGCGATACGCAGTATTTT
d_call: TRBD1; j_call: TRBJ2-5; clone_size: few; v_call: TRBV5-5; cdr3_aa: CASSLTRGWQSAQYF; cdr3_nt: TGTGCCAGCAGCTTAACCAGGGGGTGGCAGTCGGCCCAGTACTTC
d_call: TRBD1; j_call: TRBJ2-5; clone_size: .; v_call: TRBV18; cdr3_aa: CASSPRGGQGIQETQYF; cdr3_nt: TGTGCCAGCTCACCACGAGGGGGACAGGGCATCCAAGAGACCCAGTACTTC
d_call: .; j_call: TRBJ2-1; clone_size: .; v_call: TRBV30; cdr3_aa: CACMTGLGRTYNEQFF; cdr3_nt: TGTGCCTGTATGACGGGCCTAGGGCGTACCTACAATGAGCAGTTCTTC
d_call: .; j_call: TRBJ2-2; clone_size: few; v_call: TRBV7-3; cdr3_aa: CASSEGQNTGELFF; cdr3_nt: TGTGCCAGCAGCGAGGGACAAAACACCGGGGAGCTGTTTTTT
d_call: TRBD1; j_call: TRBJ2-7; clone_size: .; v_call: TRBV29-1; cdr3_aa: CSVVYRDRLNEQYF; cdr3_nt: TGCAGCGTTGTATATCGGGACAGGTTAAACGAGCAGTACTTC
d_call: TRBD1; j_call: TRBJ1-5; clone_size: .; v_call: TRBV4-3; cdr3_aa: CASSHHTGGNQPQHF; cdr3_nt: TGCGCCAGCAGCCACCACACAGGGGGTAATCAGCCCCAGCATTTT
d_call: .; j_call: TRBJ2-1; clone_size: few; v_call: TRBV19; cdr3_aa: CASSMWDSYNEQFF; cdr3_nt: TGTGCCAGTAGTATGTGGGACTCCTACAATGAGCAGTTCTTC
d_call: .; j_call: TRBJ2-2; clone_size: few; v_call: TRBV7-9; cdr3_aa: CASSLAGRFYTGELFF; cdr3_nt: TGTGCCAGCAGCTTAGCGGGTAGATTCTACACCGGGGAGCTGTTTTTT
d_call: .; j_call: TRBJ1-4; clone_size: .; v_call: TRBV2; cdr3_aa: CASSEASRQPASF; cdr3_nt: TGTGCCAGCAGTGAAGCTTCGAGACAGCCGGCCTCTTTT
d_call: .; j_call: TRBJ2-3; clone_size: many; v_call: TRBV10-1; cdr3_aa: CASSETLGDTQYF; cdr3_nt: TGCGCCAGCAGTGAGACACTAGGAGATACGCAGTATTTT
d_call: .; j_call: TRBJ1-5; clone_size: .; v_call: TRBV19; cdr3_aa: CASSIGQRQPQHF; cdr3_nt: TGTGCCAGTAGTATCGGGCAGCGACAGCCCCAGCATTTT
d_call: .; j_call: TRBJ2-5; clone_size: .; v_call: TRBV6-4; cdr3_aa: CASSRTGNPEETQYF; cdr3_nt: TGTGCCAGCAGCCGGACTGGTAATCCGGAAGAGACCCAGTACTTC
d_call: .; j_call: TRBJ2-1; clone_size: .; v_call: TRBV12-5; cdr3_aa: CASGLSQYNEQFF; cdr3_nt: TGTGCTAGTGGTTTATCCCAATACAATGAGCAGTTCTTC
d_call: .; j_call: TRBJ2-2; clone_size: .; v_call: TRBV27; cdr3_aa: CASSLGVGKAGELFF; cdr3_nt: TGTGCCAGCAGTTTAGGTGTAGGGAAGGCCGGGGAGCTGTTTTTT
d_call: .; j_call: TRBJ1-2; clone_size: many; v_call: TRBV20-1; cdr3_aa: CSARESGGYAYGYTF; cdr3_nt: TGCAGTGCTAGAGAATCCGGGGGCTACGCCTATGGCTACACCTTC
d_call: TRBD2; j_call: TRBJ2-3; clone_size: few; v_call: TRBV11-1; cdr3_aa: CASSLAPGLGLAGDTQYF; cdr3_nt: TGTGCCAGCAGCTTAGCACCGGGACTAGGACTAGCTGGGGATACGCAGTATTTT
d_call: TRBD2; j_call: TRBJ2-2; clone_size: .; v_call: TRBV24-1; cdr3_aa: CATSASGGADTGELFF; cdr3_nt: TGTGCCACCAGTGCCTCCGGGGGGGCGGACACCGGGGAGCTGTTTTTT
d_call: .; j_call: TRBJ2-1; clone_size: .; v_call: TRBV27; cdr3_aa: CASSLTTQSSYNEQFF; cdr3_nt: TGTGCCAGCAGTCTGACAACTCAGAGCTCCTACAATGAGCAGTTCTTC
d_call: .; j_call: TRBJ1-1; clone_size: few; v_call: TRBV5-1; cdr3_aa: CASSWVSTEAFF; cdr3_nt: TGCGCCAGCAGCTGGGTATCGACTGAAGCTTTCTTT
d_call: .; j_call: TRBJ1-1; clone_size: .; v_call: TRBV9; cdr3_aa: CASSTNRDTEAFF; cdr3_nt: TGTGCCAGCAGTACGAACAGGGACACTGAAGCTTTCTTT
d_call: TRBD1; j_call: TRBJ2-7; clone_size: many; v_call: TRBV12-3/TRBV12-4; cdr3_aa: CASSSTGVAEQYF; cdr3_nt: TGTGCCAGCAGTTCGACAGGGGTCGCCGAGCAGTACTTC
d_call: .; j_call: TRBJ1-2; clone_size: many; v_call: TRBV20-1; cdr3_aa: CSARDLGTGYGYTF; cdr3_nt: TGCAGTGCTAGAGATCTGGGGACTGGCTATGGCTACACCTTC
d_call: .; j_call: TRBJ1-2; clone_size: .; v_call: TRBV6-5; cdr3_aa: CASSYSRTEDGYTF; cdr3_nt: TGTGCCAGCAGTTACTCGCGGACAGAGGATGGCTACACCTTC
d_call: .; j_call: TRBJ1-4; clone_size: many; v_call: TRBV15; cdr3_aa: CATSREGATNEKLFF; cdr3_nt: TGTGCCACCAGCAGAGAGGGCGCAACTAATGAAAAACTGTTTTTT
d_call: TRBD2; j_call: TRBJ2-1; clone_size: .; v_call: TRBV6-2/TRBV6-3; cdr3_aa: CASSLSGEGGEQFF; cdr3_nt: TGTGCCAGCAGCCTTAGCGGGGAGGGTGGTGAGCAGTTCTTC
d_call: .; j_call: TRBJ1-1; clone_size: .; v_call: TRBV14; cdr3_aa: CASSQFPGGLQLNTEAFF; cdr3_nt: TGTGCCAGCAGCCAATTCCCCGGGGGGTTGCAGTTGAACACTGAAGCTTTCTTT
d_call: .; j_call: TRBJ1-1; clone_size: many; v_call: TRBV4-3; cdr3_aa: CASSQGVDFGEAFF; cdr3_nt: TGCGCCAGCAGCCAAGGGGTGGATTTCGGGGAAGCTTTCTTT
d_call: .; j_call: TRBJ2-1; clone_size: .; v_call: TRBV5-1; cdr3_aa: CASSFTGSSGNEQFF; cdr3_nt: TGCGCCAGCAGCTTTACAGGGAGTTCAGGCAATGAGCAGTTCTTC
d_call: .; j_call: TRBJ1-5; clone_size: .; v_call: TRBV20-1; cdr3_aa: CSARLIQGGQPQHF; cdr3_nt: TGCAGTGCTAGACTGATACAGGGTGGACAGCCCCAGCATTTT
d_call: .; j_call: TRBJ1-3; clone_size: many; v_call: TRBV9; cdr3_aa: CASSPYAVGVISGNTIYF; cdr3_nt: TGTGCCAGCAGCCCTTACGCTGTAGGGGTTATCTCTGGAAACACCATATATTTT
d_call: TRBD1; j_call: TRBJ2-7; clone_size: few; v_call: TRBV4-1; cdr3_aa: CASSQARQGFYEQYF; cdr3_nt: TGCGCCAGCAGCCAAGCCAGACAGGGTTTCTACGAGCAGTACTTC
d_call: TRBD2; j_call: TRBJ2-7; clone_size: few; v_call: TRBV7-2; cdr3_aa: CASSFAGGAYEQYF; cdr3_nt: TGTGCCAGCAGCTTCGCGGGAGGGGCCTACGAGCAGTACTTC
d_call: .; j_call: TRBJ2-1; clone_size: many; v_call: TRBV28; cdr3_aa: CASTPSGVSYNEQFF; cdr3_nt: TGTGCCAGCACCCCGTCAGGAGTCTCCTACAATGAGCAGTTCTTC